This note documents a single T cell receptor beta chain sequence. Its antigen is unidentified. Only in-frame clones appear in the TCRdb table, and some are missing; sequencing was by immunoSEQ multiplex PCR. The table records some 130,000 clones, about nine tenths of them present only once. The record originates from a study of T cell responses to AZD1222 COVID-19 vaccine. About the study: Second-dose timings of about 4 or about 12 weeks were pooled.

Regarding the study as a whole: Spike-spanning, vaccine-associated CD4 TCRs were dominant at 160-218 and 743-854. Spike-specific TCRs gained breadth and depth after people received two AZD1222 doses. Within unmutated variant regions lay the reported targets of nearly half of spike-specific TCRs.

From germline, CDR1 is MGHRA and CDR2 YSYEKL. CDR3 size: 13 residues. Unmatched junction bases numbered 5, after V lost 0 bases and J lost 11 bases. The sample in question was peripheral blood, obtained on day 0 of AZD1222 vaccination. This chain connects TRBV4-1 to TRBJ1-1; 8 bases agree with TRBD1. The sequence derives from an adult in good health. For the CDR3, the DNA is TGCGCCAGCAGCCAAGAGCAGGGGGCTAGGGCTTTCTTT. This encodes CASSQEQGARAFF.